The 23 T cell receptor beta chains below were found in one sample sequenced in a study of T-cell memory formation after mild COVID-19. TCRdb ran MiXCR on the 5' RACE reads and lists one entry per CDR3 protein. The data hold about 560,000 distinct CDR3 sequences, with less than 25% observed a single time. Sequenced input: PBMCs or a T cell subset sorted from them (not recorded which). The source of these receptors is an adult woman who had mild COVID-19 (a few samples of this study predate the infection). Cell type and time point are not known.

This clonotype was seen only a few times. The V call is TRBV4-1, the J call TRBJ2-1; D remains ambiguous. This CDR3 is 14 amino acids long. With 2 bases removed from V and 6 bases from J, the gap between germline ends came to 11 bases. Germline loops: CDR1 MGHRA, CDR2 YSYEKL. CDR3: CASSQRVEPNEQFF. In nucleotides, the CDR3 is TGCGCCAGCAGCCAAAGGGTCGAGCCCAATGAGCAGTTCTTC.

This chain links TRBV6-2 or TRBV6-3 with TRBJ2-7; D call uncertain. This CDR3 region has 13 residues. V lost 9 bases and J lost 2, with 14 bases in between. CDR1 is MNHEY, CDR2 SVGEGT, per germline. CDR3 nucleotide sequence: TGTGCCAGTTGTGTGGGGAAAGCCTACGAGCAGTACTTC. Its translation: CASCVGKAYEQYF.

This clonotype was found a few times. V is TRBV3-1 and J is TRBJ1-1; 8 bases fit TRBD1. The CDR3 is 16 amino acids. Germline values: CDR1 LGHDT, CDR2 YNNKEL (reference sequence). Germline trimming cut 1 base from V and 3 bases from J; bases unmatched to any gene: 7. The CDR3, as DNA: TGTGCCAGCAGCCAAGCCTCCAGGGGGCTCGACACTGAAGCTTTCTTT. As protein: CASSQASRGLDTEAFF.

The CDR3, as DNA: TGTGCCAGCAGCTTATGGGGCGGGGGCTCCTACAATGAGCAGTTCTTC. Translating gives CASSLWGGGSYNEQFF. The rearrangement links TRBV7-8 to TRBJ2-1; 7 nucleotides line up with TRBD2. CDR1 SGHVS and CDR2 FQNEAQ come from the germline V gene. This CDR3 has 16 amino acids. V shed 2 bases, J shed 0 bases, and the junction held 4 bases outside the gene matches.

The V gene is TRBV12-3 or TRBV12-4, the J gene TRBJ1-2; the D gene is possibly TRBD1 (6 bases). Trimming took 3 bases from V and 5 from J, leaving 16 bases between them. This CDR3 has 15 residues. The CDR3 region has the DNA TGTGCCAGCAGTTTTGGGGACACTCTCGGGTATGGCTACACCTTC. Residues: CASSFGDTLGYGYTF.

This clonotype was observed a handful of times. This chain connects TRBV19 to TRBJ2-7, with D unclear. The CDR3 length is 12 residues. The germline V gene encodes CDR1 LNHDA and CDR2 SQIVND (reference sequence). V shed 4 bases and J shed 3 bases, with 7 bases lying between them. In nucleotides, the CDR3 is TGTGCCAGTAGTAGCTATTTCTACGAGCAGTACTTC. Translation gives CASSSYFYEQYF.

The gene calls are TRBV9 and TRBJ1-2, with 9 bases fitting TRBD1. From germline, CDR1 is SGDLS and CDR2 YYNGEE. The CDR3 has 18 residues. V gave up 4 bases and J gave up 7 bases; unmatched junction bases: 20. This CDR3 is CASSQTTDHPGTGIGYTF. The DNA for the CDR3 is TGTGCCAGCAGCCAGACCACGGATCACCCCGGGACAGGGATTGGCTACACCTTC.

V is TRBV24-1 and J is TRBJ2-1, with D tentatively TRBD1 (5 bases). Between the trimmed V and J ends, which lost 9 bases and 4 bases, there was a span of 9 bases. The CDR3 covers 12 residues. Germline CDR1 KGHDR, CDR2 SFDVKD. DNA for the CDR3: TGTGCCACCGGCAAGGGGTACAATGAGCAGTTCTTC. It translates to CATGKGYNEQFF.

This clonotype was observed at least ten times. The chain uses TRBV2 and TRBJ2-1; D not certain. CDR1 SNHLY and CDR2 FYNNEI come from the germline V gene. The CDR3 totals 14 residues. V was cut by 6 bases and J by 4 bases, with 13 bases left in between. The CDR3 DNA reads TGTGCCAGCAGGCGACACCAATTTTACAATGAGCAGTTCTTC. This codes for CASRRHQFYNEQFF.

The table lists this clonotype with a few counts. This chain links TRBV7-9 with TRBJ2-3, with D perhaps matching TRBD1 (7 bases). V lost 1 base to trimming and J lost 5 bases, with 13 bases between them. The CDR3 totals 15 residues. In germline, CDR1 is SEHNR, CDR2 FQNEAQ (reference sequence). The CDR3 DNA is TGTGCCAGCAGCTTAGAGACAGGGCGGGGAGATACGCAGTATTTT. Translation gives CASSLETGRGDTQYF.

The chain recombines TRBV5-5 with TRBJ1-2, with a possible D match to TRBD1 (5 bases). Trimming took off 0 bases at V and 8 bases at J, with 17 bases between the two ends. CDR1 and CDR2 (germline): SGHKS, YYEKEE (reference sequence). The CDR3 sequence is 15 residues long. CDR3 DNA: TGTGCCAGCAGCTTGGGGGCCAAGGGGACCTACGGCTACACCTTC. It specifies CASSLGAKGTYGYTF.

In its sample, this clonotype was seen a few times. The CDR3 protein is CASSPAVTPAYEQYF. The CDR3 nucleotides read TGTGCCAGCTCACCCGCGGTCACCCCGGCTTACGAGCAGTACTTC. This chain connects TRBV18 to TRBJ2-7, with D unresolved. Between the trimmed V and J ends, which lost 3 bases and 4 bases, there was a span of 16 bases. Germline V gives CDR1 KGHSH, CDR2 LQKENI. The CDR3 is 15 amino acids.

The chain links TRBV5-1 to TRBJ1-1, with 7 bases aligning to TRBD1. CDR1 is SGHRS, CDR2 YFSETQ, per germline. This CDR3 has 16 amino acids. Trimming cost V 4 bases and J 4 bases; bases outside gene matches: 13. This chain's CDR3 is CASSADRVVRITEAFF. The CDR3 nucleotides read TGCGCCAGCAGCGCAGACAGGGTAGTTAGAATCACTGAAGCTTTCTTT.

V is TRBV19 and J is TRBJ2-7; D not certain. The CDR3 extends over 14 amino acids. V lost 3 bases, J lost 0 bases, and 9 bases lay in between. From germline, CDR1 is LNHDA and CDR2 SQIVND (reference sequence). In DNA form, the CDR3 reads TGTGCCAGTAGTATTTCGGGCAGCTCCTACGAGCAGTACTTC. It translates to CASSISGSSYEQYF.

About this clonotype itself: An end of the junction differs from the germline gene, which may be a read error. The V gene is TRBV14, the J gene TRBJ2-7; the D is unclear. Germline V gene lookup returns CDR1 SGHDN and CDR2 FVKESK. The CDR3 has 16 amino acids. The DNA for the CDR3 is TGTGCCAGCAGCCAGGCGGAGTGGCACCCTCAAAGGGCTAGTAACTTC. This codes for CASSQAEWHPQRASNF. Based on the CDR3 plus reference TRBV14 and TRBJ2-7, the full variable domain is EAGVTQFPSHSVIEKGQTVTLRCDPISGHDNLYWYRRVMGKEIKFLLHFVKESKQDESGMPNNRFLAERTGGTYSTLKVQPAELEDSGVYFCASSQAEWHPQRASNFGPGTRLTVT.

This clonotype has only a few counts. The CDR3 protein is CATSDRGQPGDTEAFF. The CDR3 DNA follows: TGTGCCACCAGTGACCGGGGACAGCCGGGGGACACTGAAGCTTTCTTT. The V gene is TRBV24-1, the J gene TRBJ1-1, with TRBD1 matching 7 bases. J was trimmed by 3 bases and V by 4 bases; bases with no gene match: 10. Germline V CDR1 and CDR2: KGHDR, SFDVKD. The CDR3 is 16 amino acids.

The chain joins TRBV10-3 to TRBJ2-3; possible D gene TRBD2, 5 bases. The V end lost 7 bases, the J end lost 4 bases, and 9 bases lay between the germline ends. Germline CDR1 and CDR2: ENHRY and SYGVKD. The CDR3 has 12 residues. The CDR3 region has the DNA TGTGCCATCATGGGAGATGCAGATACGCAGTATTTT. Protein sequence: CAIMGDADTQYF.

This clonotype has only a few counts. The V gene is TRBV29-1, the J gene TRBJ1-2; 7 nucleotides agree with TRBD1. Germline V gene lookup returns CDR1 SQVTM and CDR2 ANQGSEA. Unmatched junction bases numbered 3, after V lost 6 bases and J lost 2 bases. The CDR3 contains 12 residues. This CDR3 reads CSVLDRNYGYTF. The DNA for the CDR3 is TGCAGCGTCCTGGACAGGAACTATGGCTACACCTTC.

This clonotype was seen a handful of times. The genes are TRBV5-1 and TRBJ1-5, with D possibly TRBD1 on 5 matching bases. V was trimmed by 4 bases and J by 9 bases, leaving 20 bases between them. The CDR3 extends over 15 amino acids. Per the germline V gene, CDR1 is SGHRS and CDR2 is YFSETQ. As DNA, the CDR3 is TGCGCCAGCAGCCCAGATCCCGGGGACCTAGGGCCCCAGCATTTT. Its translation is CASSPDPGDLGPQHF.

The J gene is TRBJ2-1, the V gene TRBV5-1, with 9 nucleotides matching TRBD1. In germline, CDR1 is SGHRS, CDR2 YFSETQ. Losses at the gene ends were 3 bases for V and 0 bases for J; bases not matched to a gene: 16. CDR3 length equals 20 residues. CDR3 residues: CASSSLPPGTGLFSYNEQFF. CDR3 DNA sequence: TGCGCCAGCAGCTCATTACCCCCCGGGACAGGGCTCTTCTCCTACAATGAGCAGTTCTTC.

This sequence joins TRBV29-1 and TRBJ2-1; 8 nucleotides agree with TRBD1. Trimming at V came to 2 bases and at J to 4 bases, leaving 10 bases not matched to a gene. The V gene's germline CDR1 is SQVTM and CDR2 ANQGSEA. This CDR3 is built from 16 residues. This CDR3 is CSVETTGTGSYNEQFF. The CDR3 DNA is TGCAGCGTTGAAACGACCGGGACAGGCTCTTACAATGAGCAGTTCTTC.

This clonotype was found a few times. V gene TRBV11-2 combines with J gene TRBJ2-1; unclear D gene. Trimming took off 0 bases at V and 3 bases at J, with 24 bases between the two ends. Germline CDR1 and CDR2: SGHAT and FQNNGV. CDR3 length equals 20 residues. The CDR3 DNA reads TGTGCCAGCAGCTTAGAGCCGCCGGGTCAATCTTTTGGCTACTACAATGAGCAGTTCTTC. The encoded protein is CASSLEPPGQSFGYYNEQFF.

The chain employs TRBV4-1 and TRBJ1-6; D not resolved. Germline V CDR1 and CDR2: MGHRA, YSYEKL. CDR3 length: 15 residues. The V end lost 4 bases, the J end lost 7 bases, and 14 bases lay between the germline ends. CDR3 coding DNA: TGCGCCAGCAGCCCCCAGACAAGGGCCAATTCACCCCTCCACTTT. Protein product: CASSPQTRANSPLHF.